These T cell receptor beta chains were read from a single sample in a study of blood T cell repertoires in COVID-19. The protocol was immunoSEQ multiplex PCR, while the TCRdb copy is restricted to in-frame clones and leaves out a portion. The sample yields some 70,000 clones, about 91% seen once. The sequenced sample was peripheral blood. The origin of the receptors is a human donor in a cohort sampled during active COVID-19. CDR3s include the opening cysteine and the closing phenylalanine or tryptophan. D genes are given only for firm matches. Clone size is not always given. Where it is, it says once, few, many or a class for expanded clones.

>TRBJ2-1|-|-|TRBV7-2
TGTGCCAGCAGCGAGGGACTTAACAATGAGCAGTTCTTC
CASSEGLNNEQFF
>TRBJ2-1|-|-|TRBV28
TGTGCCAGCAGTCTTAACAATGAGCAGTTCTTC
CASSLNNEQFF
>TRBJ2-7|-|-|TRBV10-1
TGCGCCAGCAGGCCTAGCTCCTACGAGCAGTACTTC
CASRPSSYEQYF
>TRBJ2-5|-|TRBD2|TRBV7-2
TGTGCCAGCAGCTTTTCCGGGCCTGCTAGCGGGACTGAGACCCAGTACTTC
CASSFSGPASGTETQYF
>TRBJ1-5|medium-sized|TRBD1|TRBV4-1
TGCGCCAGCAGCCCCGAGGGGGCCGCATGGGGAAATCAGCCCCAGCATTTT
CASSPEGAAWGNQPQHF
>TRBJ2-5|-|-|TRBV19
TGTGCCAGTAAACGGGGGAGAGAAGAGACCCAGTACTTC
CASKRGREETQYF
>TRBJ1-2|-|TRBD1|TRBV9
TGTGCCAGCAGCGAACGCCCAGGACAGGACTACTACACCTTC
CASSERPGQDYYTF
>TRBJ2-3|-|TRBD1|TRBV3-1/TRBV3-2
TGTGCCAGCAGCCAAGAAGCTTCCGGGACAGGGGGTAGGGATACGCAGTATTTT
CASSQEASGTGGRDTQYF
>TRBJ2-5|-|-|TRBV7-2
TGTGCCAGCAGCAGATCCGGGCGGGGACTAGAGACCCAGTACTTC
CASSRSGRGLETQYF
>TRBJ2-1|-|-|TRBV5-4
TGTGCCAGCAGCTTGGAGGTAGCTGTGAATGAGCAGTTCTTC
CASSLEVAVNEQFF
>TRBJ1-2|-|TRBD1|TRBV19
TGTGCCAGTAGTATAGTAGGGACAGGGATCGTTGACTACACCTTC
CASSIVGTGIVDYTF
>TRBJ2-2|-|TRBD2|TRBV5-1
TGCGCCAGCAGCCAGGGACTAGCGGGGGAAACCGGGGAGCTGTTTTTT
CASSQGLAGETGELFF
>TRBJ1-6|once|-|TRBV28
TGTGCCAGCAGTTTCTGGCAGAATTCACCCCTCCACTTT
CASSFWQNSPLHF
>TRBJ2-3|-|TRBD2|TRBV18
TGTGCCAGCTCGACGGGACTAGCGGAAGATACGCAGTATTTT
CASSTGLAEDTQYF
>TRBJ1-2|-|-|TRBV15
TGTGCCACCAGCCCCGGGAGTTTGGACTATGGCTACACCTTC
CATSPGSLDYGYTF
>TRBJ2-6|-|TRBD1|TRBV27
TGTGCCAGCAGTCGACAGGGTGCTTCTGGGGCCAACGTCCTGACTTTC
CASSRQGASGANVLTF
>TRBJ2-1|-|-|TRBV18
TGTGCCAGCTCACCTCAGGGGATTGCATCCTACAATGAGCAGTTCTTC
CASSPQGIASYNEQFF
>TRBJ2-5|-|-|TRBV29-1
TGCAGCACCTGGGACAACCAAGAGACCCAGTACTTC
CSTWDNQETQYF
>TRBJ2-7|-|TRBD1|TRBV18
TGTGCCAGCTCACTGGGACAGGTTACCTACGAGCAGTACTTC
CASSLGQVTYEQYF
>TRBJ2-3|-|-|TRBV6-1
TGTGCCAGCAGTGAATCCCCGGCCGACAGGAAGTATTTT
CASSESPADRKYF
>TRBJ1-3|-|-|TRBV19
TGTGCCAGGGTACAGGCGAGCTCTGGAAACACCATATATTTT
CARVQASSGNTIYF
>TRBJ2-7|-|-|TRBV2
TGTGCCAGCAGTCAACGGAGAAACGAGCAGTACTTC
CASSQRRNEQYF
>TRBJ2-7|-|-|TRBV5-1
TGCGCCAGCAGCGACAGCTCCTACGAGCAGTACTTC
CASSDSSYEQYF
>TRBJ1-1|-|-|TRBV11-2
TGTGCCAGCACGAGGTCGTCCGGCACTGAAGCTTTCTTT
CASTRSSGTEAFF
>TRBJ1-1|once|-|TRBV29-1
TGCAGCGTGATACCGTACCCGGGCACTGAAGCTTTCTTT
CSVIPYPGTEAFF
>TRBJ2-4|-|-|TRBV6-6
TGTGCCAGCAGTCCGGACACCGCCAAAAACATTCAGTACTTC
CASSPDTAKNIQYF
>TRBJ2-7|-|-|TRBV5-1
TGCGCCAGCAGCCGGAAGGGCGGGGACTCCTCCTACGAGCAGTACTTC
CASSRKGGDSSYEQYF
>TRBJ1-6|-|TRBD1|TRBV2
TGTGCCAGCAGTGCTTTTGACAGGGTGCATGATTCACCCCTCCACTTT
CASSAFDRVHDSPLHF
>TRBJ1-2|-|-|TRBV7-8
TGTGCCAGCAGCTCAGGCAGAAATGGGAGGTATGGCTACACCTTC
CASSSGRNGRYGYTF
>TRBJ2-7|-|TRBD2|TRBV4-3
TGCGCCAGCAGCCAAGATCTAGGAGCGGGGGGGCCGAACGAGCAGTACTTC
CASSQDLGAGGPNEQYF
>TRBJ2-7|-|-|TRBV7-9
TGTGCCAGCAGTAGGACAGTCTCCTACGAGCAGTACTTC
CASSRTVSYEQYF
>TRBJ2-5|-|TRBD2|TRBV7-2
TGTGCCAGCAGCGCACAGCGGGAGGGCGGAGAGACCCAGTACTTC
CASSAQREGGETQYF
>TRBJ1-1|few|TRBD1|TRBV2
TGTGCCAGCAGTGAGGACAGGGGGCCGGACACTGAAGCTTTCTTT
CASSEDRGPDTEAFF
>TRBJ1-3|-|TRBD1|TRBV19
TGTGCCAGTAGGGGACAGGGAGCTGGAAACACCATATATTTT
CASRGQGAGNTIYF
>TRBJ1-1|-|-|TRBV4-2
TGTGCCAGCAGCCAAGAATTGGAGTCCGATCAAGCTTTCTTT
CASSQELESDQAFF
>TRBJ2-7|-|-|TRBV6-5
TGTGCCAGCAAACCCCAGGGTTATAGGGAGCAGTACTTC
CASKPQGYREQYF
>TRBJ2-1|once|-|TRBV6-2/TRBV6-3
TGTGCCAGCAGTTCGTTACTTGAGCAGTTCTTC
CASSSLLEQFF
>TRBJ2-7|-|TRBD2|TRBV4-1
TGCGCCAGCAGCCAAACGTACAGGGCCGGGACTAGCGGGGGGCCATCCTACGAGCAGTACTTC
CASSQTYRAGTSGGPSYEQYF
>TRBJ2-2|-|TRBD1|TRBV2
TGTGCCAGCTTGGACAGGGCGAACACCGGGGAGCTGTTTTTT
CASLDRANTGELFF
>TRBJ1-2|-|TRBD1|TRBV5-4
TGTGCCAGCAGCTTACCGGGACAGACTTACTATGGCTACACCTTC
CASSLPGQTYYGYTF
>TRBJ2-1|once|TRBD1|TRBV7-9
TGTGCCAGCAGCTCCCGGGACAGGGTGTTCTTC
CASSSRDRVFF
>TRBJ2-3|-|TRBD2|TRBV9
TGTGCCAGCAGCGTAGGGCTAGCGGGAGGGCCTGGCGCAGATACGCAGTATTTT
CASSVGLAGGPGADTQYF
>TRBJ1-1|-|-|TRBV18
TGTGCCAGCTCACCCCGCCGCGGGGAGAAGGCTTTCTTT
CASSPRRGEKAFF
>TRBJ1-4|-|TRBD1|TRBV29-1
TGCAGCGGGAGACCGGGACAGGGCGGTGAAAAACTGTTTTTT
CSGRPGQGGEKLFF
>TRBJ2-1|once|-|TRBV5-1
TGCGCCAGCAGTTCAGGAGGGTCCTACAATGAGCAGTTCTTC
CASSSGGSYNEQFF
>TRBJ1-5|-|TRBD1|TRBV6-2/TRBV6-3
TGTGCCAGCAGTTCTAGACCGCGGGACAGCCTCAATCAGCCCCAGCATTTT
CASSSRPRDSLNQPQHF
>TRBJ2-7|-|TRBD2|TRBV2
TGTGCCAGCAGCCCCACCACTAGCGTTGTACGCTACGAGCAGTACTTC
CASSPTTSVVRYEQYF
>TRBJ2-5|-|TRBD2|TRBV19
TGTGCCAGTAGTATTGCGACTAGCGGTTTTCAAGAGACCCAGTACTTC
CASSIATSGFQETQYF
>TRBJ2-2|-|TRBD1|TRBV7-3
TGTGCCAGCAGCTTAATGACAGGGCAGAACACCGGGGAGCTGTTTTTT
CASSLMTGQNTGELFF
>TRBJ1-3|-|-|TRBV4-3
TGCGCCAGCAGCTCTGGGGAGCCTGGAAACACCATATATTTT
CASSSGEPGNTIYF
>TRBJ2-7|-|-|TRBV19
TGTGCCAGTCGGTTCGGGGAGAGCTCCTACGAGCAGTACTTC
CASRFGESSYEQYF
>TRBJ2-2|few|TRBD2|TRBV4-2
TGTGCCAGCAGCCAAGGGGGACTAGCGGGAGTCAGCACCGGGGAGCTGTTTTTT
CASSQGGLAGVSTGELFF
>TRBJ2-1|-|TRBD2|TRBV7-2
TGTGCCAGCAGCTTAAGGGTAGCGGGAGGCGGCGGTGAGCAGTTCTTC
CASSLRVAGGGGEQFF
>TRBJ2-5|-|TRBD2|TRBV3-1/TRBV3-2
TGTGCCAGCAGCCAAGCTGTGGGACTAGCGGGGACCTTAGAAGAGACCCAGTACTTC
CASSQAVGLAGTLEETQYF
>TRBJ2-3|-|TRBD2|TRBV24-1
TGTGCCACCAGTGAGGGAGGGTGGGGTACAGATACGCAGTATTTT
CATSEGGWGTDTQYF
>TRBJ2-7|-|-|TRBV3-1/TRBV3-2
TGTGCCAGCAGCCAAGCGGTTGGTCAATACGAGCAGTACTTC
CASSQAVGQYEQYF
>TRBJ1-1|-|TRBD1|TRBV19
TGTGCCAGTAGTATAGGACGGACAGGAAACATGAACACTGAAGCTTTCTTT
CASSIGRTGNMNTEAFF
>TRBJ1-1|-|-|TRBV7-8
TGTGCCAGCAGCTTAGCCCCCACAGGGAGTGAAGCTTTCTTT
CASSLAPTGSEAFF
>TRBJ2-7|-|-|TRBV4-3
TGCGCCAGCAGCCAAGATACGGGCGGGAACATCCCCTACGAGCAGTACTTC
CASSQDTGGNIPYEQYF
>TRBJ2-2|-|-|TRBV14
TGTGCCAGCAGCCAAGTCAGAAACACCGGGGAGCTGTTTTTT
CASSQVRNTGELFF